These 15 T cell receptor beta chains share one sample of origin, sequenced in a study of shared clonotypes between healthy human individuals. The protocol was immunoSEQ multiplex PCR, while the TCRdb copy is restricted to in-frame clones and leaves out a portion. Among roughly 2.6 million clones, around nine tenths were seen once, and the ten largest hold around 0.14%. The sequenced material came from naive CD4+ T cells sorted from blood. This sample's subset: CD45RA+ positively selected. These receptors all come from a man between 18 and 35 years old in good health.

This chain uses TRBV5-1 with TRBJ1-1, with a possible D match to TRBD1 (5 bases). CDR1 SGHRS and CDR2 YFSETQ come from the germline V gene. There are 15 residues in the CDR3. V lost 1 base to trimming and J lost 4 bases, with 14 bases between them. The CDR3: CASSLSALDSTEAFF. CDR3 nucleotide sequence: TGCGCCAGCAGCTTGTCCGCCCTCGACAGCACTGAAGCTTTCTTT.

The chain combines TRBV5-1 with TRBJ2-2; D is uncertain. V was cut by 0 bases and J by 2 bases, with 8 bases left in between. The length of the CDR3 is 15 residues. The germline V gene encodes CDR1 SGHRS and CDR2 YFSETQ. CDR3 nucleotide sequence: TGCGCCAGCAGCTTGGCCCCGATCAACACCGGGGAGCTGTTTTTT. Its protein is CASSLAPINTGELFF. Variable domain in full (rest from reference TRBV5-1 and TRBJ2-2): KAGVTQTPRYLIKTRGQQVTLSCSPISGHRSVSWYQQTPGQGLQFLFEYFSETQRNKGNFPGRFSGRQFSNSRSEMNVSTLELGDSALYLCASSLAPINTGELFFGEGSRLTVL.

Of note for this clone: The same CDR3 is also encoded by other DNA sequences in this sample. This chain connects TRBV28 to TRBJ2-7; 10 bases are a match to TRBD1. The CDR3 extends over 15 amino acids. The germline gives CDR1 MDHEN, CDR2 SYDVKM. V was pared by 6 bases and J by 3 bases, with 8 bases of the junction left unmatched. CDR3 nucleotides: TGTGCCAGCAGCTCTGCCGGGACAGGGGTCTACGAGCAGTACTTC. Protein: CASSSAGTGVYEQYF. Full variable domain (rest looked up from reference TRBV28 and TRBJ2-7): DVKVTQSSRYLVKRTGEKVFLECVQDMDHENMFWYRQDPGLGLRLIYFSYDVKMKEKGDIPEGYSVSREKKERFSLILESASTNQTSMYLCASSSAGTGVYEQYFGPGTRLTVT.

This sequence joins TRBV19 and TRBJ2-4; unclear D gene. The CDR3 loop spans 16 amino acids. Germline-derived CDR1 and CDR2 are LNHDA and SQIVND (reference sequence). The V gene lost 1 base and the J gene lost 1 base, with 11 bases spanning the gap. CDR3 residues: CASSIVGLPAKNIQYF. CDR3 coding DNA: TGTGCCAGTAGTATAGTAGGGCTGCCCGCCAAAAACATTCAGTACTTC.

This clone was seen only once. The rearrangement joins TRBV5-5 to TRBJ2-1; D is undetermined. Germline CDR1 SGHKS, CDR2 YYEKEE (reference sequence). Trimming removed 4 bases at V and 4 bases at J, with 6 bases between. This CDR3 contains 12 residues. CDR3 nucleotide sequence: TGTGCCAGCAGCCCACAGTACAATGAGCAGTTCTTC. It specifies CASSPQYNEQFF.

This chain links TRBV7-2 with TRBJ2-7, with unresolved D. Trimming stripped 6 bases from V and 3 bases from J, with 18 bases between. Germline lookup yields CDR1 SGHTA and CDR2 FQGNSA. The CDR3 sequence is 15 residues long. The CDR3 sequence is CASSPRGPDVYEQYF. The CDR3 DNA follows: TGTGCCAGCAGTCCCCGCGGCCCCGACGTCTACGAGCAGTACTTC.

The J gene is TRBJ2-3, the V gene TRBV19; unclear D gene. V lost 6 bases and J 1 base, leaving 14 bases between the germline ends. Germline-derived CDR1 and CDR2 are LNHDA and SQIVND (reference sequence). This CDR3 comprises 15 residues. CDR3 protein: CASSSVEKGTDTQYF. In nucleotides, the CDR3 is TGTGCCAGTAGCTCGGTGGAGAAGGGCACAGATACGCAGTATTTT.

This chain uses TRBV7-2 with TRBJ2-2; D tentatively fits TRBD1 or TRBD2 (5 bases each). Germline V gives CDR1 SGHTA, CDR2 FQGNSA. The length of the CDR3 is 13 residues. The V end lost 6 bases, the J end lost 5 bases, and 10 bases lay between the germline ends. The CDR3: CASSPGPTGELFF. The CDR3 DNA reads TGTGCCAGCAGTCCGGGGCCGACCGGGGAGCTGTTTTTT. Filled out from reference TRBV7-2 and TRBJ2-2, the complete variable domain reads GAGVSQSPSNKVTEKGKDVELRCDPISGHTALYWYRQSLGQGLEFLIYFQGNSAPDKSGLPSDRFSAERTGGSVSTLTIQRTQQEDSAVYLCASSPGPTGELFFGEGSRLTVL.

This chain joins TRBV7-3 and TRBJ2-3, with 10 bases fitting TRBD2. The CDR3 sequence is 16 residues long. The germline CDR1 and CDR2 sequences are SGHTA and FQGTGA. After removal of 3 bases from V and 1 base from J, the junction contained 4 bases not matched to a gene. The CDR3 nucleotides are TGTGCCAGCAGCTTGGCTAGCGGGGGAGGCACAGATACGCAGTATTTT. It translates to CASSLASGGGTDTQYF.

The chain recombines TRBV19 with TRBJ1-4; D is ambiguous. The CDR3 sequence is 15 residues long. Trimming stripped 4 bases from V and 8 bases from J, with 17 bases between. Germline V gives CDR1 LNHDA, CDR2 SQIVND (reference sequence). The CDR3 sequence: CASSRLGGLGEKLFF. The DNA of the CDR3 is TGTGCCAGTAGTAGGCTTGGAGGTCTCGGCGAAAAACTGTTTTTT. The full variable domain, completed using reference TRBV19 and TRBJ1-4, is DGGITQSPKYLFRKEGQNVTLSCEQNLNHDAMYWYRQDPGQGLRLIYYSQIVNDFQKGDIAEGYSVSREKKESFPLTVTSAQKNPTAFYLCASSRLGGLGEKLFFGSGTQLSVL.

The rearrangement uses TRBV4-3 and TRBJ1-4; D may be TRBD1 (5 bases). The V and J ends lost 1 base and 6 bases respectively, with 9 bases between them. The CDR3 consists of 14 residues. CDR1 and CDR2 from the germline V gene are LGHNA and YSLEER. CDR3 bases: TGCGCCAGCAGCCAAGGGCAGGGAGATGAAAAACTGTTTTTT. This gives the protein CASSQGQGDEKLFF.

The CDR3 DNA follows: TGTGCCAGCAGGGGGACTGGCTATGGCTACACCTTC. Translating it yields CASRGTGYGYTF. The chain links TRBV6-1 to TRBJ1-2; perhaps TRBD1 as D (5 bases). There are 12 residues in the CDR3. CDR1 and CDR2 from the germline V gene are MNHNS and SASEGT. V was clipped by 6 bases and J by 4 bases, with 9 bases between them.

J is TRBJ1-4 and V is TRBV7-3; tentative D call: TRBD1 (5 bases). Germline V lookup: CDR1 SGHTA, CDR2 FQGTGA. The CDR3 loop spans 15 amino acids. V dropped 2 bases and J dropped 1 base, with 8 bases sitting between them. The CDR3 coding sequence is TGTGCCAGCAGCTTAGTCCAGGGAACTAATGAAAAACTGTTTTTT. Its protein product is CASSLVQGTNEKLFF.

The chain is built from TRBV18 and TRBJ1-2; D not certain. This CDR3 is built from 14 residues. Germline V CDR1 and CDR2: KGHSH, LQKENI. With 6 bases removed from V and 2 bases from J, the gap between germline ends came to 13 bases. The CDR3 DNA reads TGTGCCAGCTCTTTCGGCCAAACGAACTATGGCTACACCTTC. Amino acid sequence: CASSFGQTNYGYTF.

This rearrangement joins TRBV7-8 to TRBJ2-5, with D possibly being TRBD2 (5 bases). This CDR3 has 15 amino acids. CDR1 and CDR2 (germline): SGHVS, FQNEAQ. V was pared by 6 bases and J by 4 bases, with 18 bases between. CDR3 nucleotides: TGTGCCAGCAGTGGACTGGAAACGGCTAGAGAGACCCAGTACTTC. Translated: CASSGLETARETQYF. Full variable domain (missing parts from reference TRBV7-8 and TRBJ2-5): GAGVSQSPRYKVAKRGQDVALRCDPISGHVSLFWYQQALGQGPEFLTYFQNEAQLDKSGLPSDRFFAERPEGSVSTLKIQRTQQEDSAVYLCASSGLETARETQYFGPGTRLLVL.